This T cell receptor beta chain stems from a study of blood T cells in healthy people across ages. Looking at the study overall: There was about one barcoded beta molecule captured by template switching per two T cells.

CDR1 and CDR2 (germline): LGHDT, YNNKEL (reference sequence). The CDR3 totals 15 residues. Alongside a J-beta primer mix, a sample-barcoded 5' primer served in a second PCR lasting roughly 6 to 11 cycles. TCRdb re-analysed the 5' RACE reads in MiXCR, keeping a single row per CDR3 protein. The sample has approximately 800,000 distinct CDR3 sequences, roughly 24% seen once. This sample was also put to use in a study of T cells of mothers and their children. This second study says: Amplification in the second PCR used the M1S primer, which added sample barcodes and 2-4 random nucleotides. Sequencing got over 10 million TCR beta CDR3 reads from each mother and roughly 2.7 million from each child.

The clonotype was recovered from a boy under 18 in good health. The chain is built from TRBV3-1 and TRBJ2-1; a weak D match, TRBD2 (5 bases). The end of the DNA aligns better with TRBJ2-5, so the J call may be wrong. Specimen: blood. CDR3 DNA: TGTGCCAGCAGCCAAGGGTTAGTAGAGGGAGAGACCCAGTACTTC. The encoded protein is CASSQGLVEGETQYF.